This T cell receptor beta chain was recovered during a study of early T cells in non-severe SARS-CoV-2 infection. In the study overall: Alpha and beta chains were unpaired, from unsorted whole-blood bulk RNA.

Whole-study results and caveats: VDJdb-based matching was biased toward anti-spike CD8 responses and missed private and CD4 specificities.

Germline CDR1 and CDR2: SNHLY and FYNNEI. The CDR3 covers 14 residues. Trimming removed 6 bases from V and 1 base from J, with 10 bases in between. This clonotype was seen ten or more times. The antigen is not known. Attachment of unique molecular identifiers was made to individual cDNA molecules. TCRdb re-called the 5' RACE reads through MiXCR, storing one row per CDR3 protein. The table has roughly 64,000 distinct CDR3 sequences, almost 9% seen once. This rearrangement joins TRBV2 to TRBJ2-1; D is possibly TRBD1 (6 bases). This clonotype was sampled from an adult who was a healthcare worker with PCR-confirmed SARS-CoV-2 infection or an uninfected control (not recorded which). The source was whole blood, collected at baseline. CDR3 DNA sequence: TGTGCCAGCAGACAGGGCGCTTCCTACAATGAGCAGTTCTTC. It yields the protein CASRQGASYNEQFF.